A single TCR beta chain is shown here with its context. Germline-derived CDR1 and CDR2 are SGHNT and YYREEE (reference sequence). The ends lost 3 bases at V and 7 bases at J; junction bases unmatched: 7. This CDR3 has 13 amino acids. The data belong to a study of blood T cell repertoires in COVID-19. Study at large: T cells, B-cell-depleted T cells, or PBMCs supplied cDNA or gDNA.

Here immunoSEQ multiplex PCR was the method, and the copy in TCRdb shows in-frame clones only, minus some. The top ten clones hold about 4.9% of a sample with 150,000 to 200,000 clones, approximately 91% of them seen once. The rearrangement uses TRBV5-4 and TRBJ2-7; TRBD2 aligns across 7 bases. Sequencing was carried out using peripheral blood. The sequence was collected from a young man with COVID-19, enrolled during active disease. CDR3 amino acids: CASSSGLGGEQYF. The CDR3 DNA reads TGTGCCAGCAGCTCCGGACTAGGCGGTGAGCAGTACTTC.